Presented here are 2 T cell receptor beta chains from one specimen sequenced in a study of beta chain features in type 1 diabetes. Findings and caveats of the study: There was a moderate but significant shortening of TCRB CDR3s in all four CD4+ subsets of Type 1 diabetes patients.

Of the isolated RNA, all was reverse transcribed, and so the sequenced material was expressed TCRB transcripts. Profiled with immunoSEQ multiplex PCR; TCRdb holds only in-frame clones, not every one. The sample shows hundreds of thousands of clones, roughly an eighth of them seen only once. No cognate antigen is known for these TCRs. The sequenced sample consisted of naive CD4+ T cells from blood. All receptors derive from a man younger than 45 with type 1 diabetes.

This clone has a handful of counts. V and J are TRBV30 and TRBJ2-1; 7 nucleotides align to TRBD2. The CDR3 spans 12 residues. The V and J ends lost 0 bases and 9 bases, in that order; junction bases with no gene match: 2. CDR1 GTSNPN and CDR2 SVGIG come from the germline V gene (reference sequence). The CDR3 region is CAWSVRTSEQFF. The CDR3 DNA reads as TGTGCCTGGAGTGTACGGACTAGTGAGCAGTTCTTC.

This clone occurred a few times. The V gene is TRBV7-2, the J gene TRBJ2-1, with 9 bases that match TRBD2. V was clipped by 3 bases and J by 4 bases; unmatched bases: 10. CDR1 SGHTA and CDR2 FQGNSA come from the germline V gene. This CDR3 is built from 17 residues. Written as DNA, the CDR3 is TGTGCCAGCAGCTTTTCCGGGGCGGGAGGGAGGTACAATGAGCAGTTCTTC. Translating gives CASSFSGAGGRYNEQFF.